This TCR beta chain was sequenced in a study of patients and donors after allogeneic stem cell transplantation. Each CDR3 protein is one row after TCRdb ran MiXCR on the RT-PCR reads. Of roughly 880,000 distinct CDR3 sequences listed, roughly 18% are singletons. The germline CDR1 and CDR2 sequences are LNHNV and YYDKDF (reference sequence). V lost 0 bases to trimming and J lost 0 bases, with 11 bases between them. The CDR3 is made up of 16 amino acids. The sample consisted of blood, either unsorted or a sorted T cell fraction (not recorded which). The clonotype comes from a human donor who was either an allogeneic HSCT recipient or a stem cell or donor lymphocyte infusion donor (not recorded which). It is not recorded whose cells these are; they may come from a transplant donor. The chain joins TRBV15 to TRBJ1-1; D is unclear. As DNA, the CDR3 is TGTGCCACCAGCAGAGACGCGCTTTCCTTGAACACTGAAGCTTTCTTT. Its protein is CATSRDALSLNTEAFF.